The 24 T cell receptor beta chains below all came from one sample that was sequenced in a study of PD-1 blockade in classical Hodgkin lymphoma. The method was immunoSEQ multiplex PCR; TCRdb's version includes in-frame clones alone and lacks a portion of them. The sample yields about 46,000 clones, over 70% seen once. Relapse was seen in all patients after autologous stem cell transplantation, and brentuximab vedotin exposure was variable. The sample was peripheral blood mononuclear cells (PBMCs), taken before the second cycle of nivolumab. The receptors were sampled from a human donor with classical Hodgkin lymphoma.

CDR3 amino acids: CAIRRSGADHEQYF. CDR3 in DNA: TGTGCCATCAGGAGATCGGGGGCCGACCACGAGCAGTACTTC. V and J are TRBV10-3 and TRBJ2-5; D might be TRBD1 or TRBD2, each matching 6 bases. The assigned J gene may be wrong: the sequence end matches TRBJ2-7 better. CDR3 size: 14 residues. Germline CDR1 is ENHRY and CDR2 is SYGVKD.

The CDR3: CASSLARGRDGYTF. DNA for the CDR3: TGTGCCAGCAGCTTGGCCAGGGGAAGGGATGGCTACACCTTC. The chain carries TRBV7-2 and TRBJ1-2, with D maybe TRBD1 (6 bases). Per germline, CDR1 SGHTA and CDR2 FQGNSA. This CDR3 is built from 14 residues. V was shortened by 3 bases and J by 6 bases, with 14 bases between the two germline ends. The full variable domain, completed using reference TRBV7-2 and TRBJ1-2, is GAGVSQSPSNKVTEKGKDVELRCDPISGHTALYWYRQSLGQGLEFLIYFQGNSAPDKSGLPSDRFSAERTGGSVSTLTIQRTQQEDSAVYLCASSLARGRDGYTFGSGTRLTVV.

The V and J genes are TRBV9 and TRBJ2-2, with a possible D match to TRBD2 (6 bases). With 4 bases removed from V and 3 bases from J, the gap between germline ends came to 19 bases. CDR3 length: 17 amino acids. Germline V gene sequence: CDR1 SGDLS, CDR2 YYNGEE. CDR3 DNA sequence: TGTGCCAGCAGCTCCTCTTGGGACTTGAGAGACACCGGGGAGCTGTTTTTT. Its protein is CASSSSWDLRDTGELFF.

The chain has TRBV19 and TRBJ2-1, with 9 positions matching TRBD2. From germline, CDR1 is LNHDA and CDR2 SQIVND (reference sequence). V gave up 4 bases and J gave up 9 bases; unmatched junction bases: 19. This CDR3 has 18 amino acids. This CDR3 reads CASSREAGGPLASGEQFF. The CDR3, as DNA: TGTGCCAGTAGTAGGGAGGCGGGGGGGCCCTTGGCATCGGGTGAGCAGTTCTTC.

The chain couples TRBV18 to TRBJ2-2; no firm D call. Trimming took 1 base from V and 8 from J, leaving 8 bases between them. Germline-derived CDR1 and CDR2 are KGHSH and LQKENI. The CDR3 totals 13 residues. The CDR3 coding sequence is TGTGCCAGCTCACCACATGCAGCTGGGGAGCTGTTTTTT. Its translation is CASSPHAAGELFF.

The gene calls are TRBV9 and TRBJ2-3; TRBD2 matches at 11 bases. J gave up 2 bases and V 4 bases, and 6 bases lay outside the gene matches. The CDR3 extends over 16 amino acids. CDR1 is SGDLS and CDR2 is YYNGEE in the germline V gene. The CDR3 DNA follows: TGTGCCAGCAGCCCGGGACTAGCGGTTTTCACAGATACGCAGTATTTT. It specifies CASSPGLAVFTDTQYF.

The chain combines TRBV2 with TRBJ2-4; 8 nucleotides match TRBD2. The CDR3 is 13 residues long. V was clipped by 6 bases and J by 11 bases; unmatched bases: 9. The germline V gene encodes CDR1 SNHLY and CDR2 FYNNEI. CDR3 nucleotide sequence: TGTGCCAGCAGGAGCGGGAGTGTTGGTTTTCAGTACTTC. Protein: CASRSGSVGFQYF.

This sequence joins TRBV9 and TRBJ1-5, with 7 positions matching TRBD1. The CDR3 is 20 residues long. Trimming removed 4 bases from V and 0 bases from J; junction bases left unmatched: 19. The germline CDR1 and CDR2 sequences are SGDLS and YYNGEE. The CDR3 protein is CASSPHLDRQFSFSNQPQHF. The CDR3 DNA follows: TGTGCCAGCAGCCCCCACTTGGACAGGCAATTTTCCTTTAGCAATCAGCCCCAGCATTTT.

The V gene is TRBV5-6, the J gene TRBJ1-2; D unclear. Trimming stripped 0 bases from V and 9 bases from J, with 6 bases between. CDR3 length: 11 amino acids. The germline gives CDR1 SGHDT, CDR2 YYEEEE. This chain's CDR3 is CASSLVGSYTF. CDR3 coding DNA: TGTGCCAGCAGCTTGGTAGGGAGCTACACCTTC.

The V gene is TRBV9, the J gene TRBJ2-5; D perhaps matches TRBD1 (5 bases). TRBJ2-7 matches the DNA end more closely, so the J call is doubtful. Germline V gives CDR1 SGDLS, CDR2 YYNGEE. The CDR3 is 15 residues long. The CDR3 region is CASSVETGVTYEQYF. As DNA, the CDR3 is TGTGCCAGCAGCGTAGAAACAGGCGTCACCTACGAGCAGTACTTC.

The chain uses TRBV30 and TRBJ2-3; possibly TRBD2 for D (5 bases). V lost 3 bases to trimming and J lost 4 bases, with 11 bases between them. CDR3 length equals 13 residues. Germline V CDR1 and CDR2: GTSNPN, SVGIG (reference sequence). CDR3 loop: CAWSQRRADTQYF. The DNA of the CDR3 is TGTGCCTGGAGCCAGCGGCGCGCAGATACGCAGTATTTT.

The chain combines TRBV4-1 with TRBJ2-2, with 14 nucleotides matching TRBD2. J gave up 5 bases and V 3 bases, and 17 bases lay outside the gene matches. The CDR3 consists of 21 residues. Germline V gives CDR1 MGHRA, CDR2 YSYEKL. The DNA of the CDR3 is TGCGCCAGCAGCCACCGAGGGGACAGGGGGACTAGCGGGAGCGGGACCGGGGAGCTGTTTTTT. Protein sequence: CASSHRGDRGTSGSGTGELFF.

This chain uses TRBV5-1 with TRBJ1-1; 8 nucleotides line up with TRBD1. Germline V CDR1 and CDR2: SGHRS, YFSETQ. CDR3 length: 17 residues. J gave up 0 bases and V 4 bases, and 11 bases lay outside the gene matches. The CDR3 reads CASSSRDRHLMNTEAFF. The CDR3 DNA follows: TGCGCCAGCAGCAGCCGGGACAGGCATCTCATGAACACTGAAGCTTTCTTT.

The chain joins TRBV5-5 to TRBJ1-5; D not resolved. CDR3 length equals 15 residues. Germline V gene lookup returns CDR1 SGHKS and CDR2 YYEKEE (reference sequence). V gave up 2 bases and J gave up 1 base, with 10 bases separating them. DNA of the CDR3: TGTGCCAGCAGCTTCACAGACGAGAGCAATCAGCCCCAGCATTTT. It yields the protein CASSFTDESNQPQHF.

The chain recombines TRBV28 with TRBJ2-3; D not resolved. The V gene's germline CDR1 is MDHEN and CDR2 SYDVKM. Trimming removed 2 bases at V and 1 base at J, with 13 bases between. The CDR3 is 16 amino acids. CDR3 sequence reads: CASSLKGAGGTDTQYF. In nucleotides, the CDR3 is TGTGCCAGCAGTTTAAAAGGAGCCGGAGGCACAGATACGCAGTATTTT.

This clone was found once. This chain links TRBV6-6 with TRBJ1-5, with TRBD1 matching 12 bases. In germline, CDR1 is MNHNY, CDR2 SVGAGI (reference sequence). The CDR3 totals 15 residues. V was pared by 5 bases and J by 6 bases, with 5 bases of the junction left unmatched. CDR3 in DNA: TGTGCCAGCAGTACGGGACAGGGGGCGGGTCAGCCCCAGCATTTT. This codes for CASSTGQGAGQPQHF.

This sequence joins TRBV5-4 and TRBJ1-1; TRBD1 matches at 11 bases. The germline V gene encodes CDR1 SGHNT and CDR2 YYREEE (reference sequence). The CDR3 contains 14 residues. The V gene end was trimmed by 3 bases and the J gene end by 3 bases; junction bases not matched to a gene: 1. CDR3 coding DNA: TGTGCCAGCAGCTGGGGACAGGGGGACACTGAAGCTTTCTTT. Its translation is CASSWGQGDTEAFF.

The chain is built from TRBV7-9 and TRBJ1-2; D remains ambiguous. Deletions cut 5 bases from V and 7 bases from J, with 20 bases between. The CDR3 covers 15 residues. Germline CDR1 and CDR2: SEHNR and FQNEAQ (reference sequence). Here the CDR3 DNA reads TGTGCCAGCAGCCCGCCGGGAGGGTGGCGTGGTGGCTACACCTTC. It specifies CASSPPGGWRGGYTF.

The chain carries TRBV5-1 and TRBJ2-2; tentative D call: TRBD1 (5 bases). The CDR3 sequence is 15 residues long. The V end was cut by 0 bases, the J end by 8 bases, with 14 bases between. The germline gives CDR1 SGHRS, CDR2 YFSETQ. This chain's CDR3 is CASSLEGAFSGELFF. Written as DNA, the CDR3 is TGCGCCAGCAGCTTGGAAGGGGCTTTTTCAGGGGAGCTGTTTTTT.

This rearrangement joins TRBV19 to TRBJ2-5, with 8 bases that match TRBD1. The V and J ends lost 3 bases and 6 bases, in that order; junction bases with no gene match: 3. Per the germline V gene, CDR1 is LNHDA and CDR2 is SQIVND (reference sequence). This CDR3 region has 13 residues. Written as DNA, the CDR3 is TGTGCCAGTAGTATCACAGGGGGAAAGACCCAGTACTTC. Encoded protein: CASSITGGKTQYF.

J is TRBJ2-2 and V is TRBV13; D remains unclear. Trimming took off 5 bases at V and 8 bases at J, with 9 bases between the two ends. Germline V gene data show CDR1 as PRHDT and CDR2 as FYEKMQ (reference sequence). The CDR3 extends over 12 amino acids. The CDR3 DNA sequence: TGTGCCAGCAGCCTCGTGGCTGGGGAGCTGTTTTTT. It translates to CASSLVAGELFF.

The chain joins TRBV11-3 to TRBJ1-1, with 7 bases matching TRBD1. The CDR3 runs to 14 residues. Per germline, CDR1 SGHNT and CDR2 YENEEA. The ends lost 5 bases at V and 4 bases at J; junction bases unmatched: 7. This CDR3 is CASSPGQDSTEAFF. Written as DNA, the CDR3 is TGTGCCAGCAGCCCTGGACAGGATTCCACTGAAGCTTTCTTT.

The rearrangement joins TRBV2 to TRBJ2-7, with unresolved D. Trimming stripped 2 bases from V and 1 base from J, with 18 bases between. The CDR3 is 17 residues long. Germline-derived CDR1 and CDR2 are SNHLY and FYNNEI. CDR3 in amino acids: CASSERGRGSPSYEQYF. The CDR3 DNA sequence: TGTGCCAGCAGTGAAAGAGGACGAGGTTCCCCTTCCTACGAGCAGTACTTC.

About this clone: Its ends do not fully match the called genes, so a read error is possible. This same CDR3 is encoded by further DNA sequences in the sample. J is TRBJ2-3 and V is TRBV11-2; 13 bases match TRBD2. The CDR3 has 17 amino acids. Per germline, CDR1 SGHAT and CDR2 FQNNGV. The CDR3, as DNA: TGTGCCAGCAGCCCGCATCTGACTAGCGGGGGGATAGATACGCAATATTTT. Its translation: CASSPHLTSGGIDTQYF.